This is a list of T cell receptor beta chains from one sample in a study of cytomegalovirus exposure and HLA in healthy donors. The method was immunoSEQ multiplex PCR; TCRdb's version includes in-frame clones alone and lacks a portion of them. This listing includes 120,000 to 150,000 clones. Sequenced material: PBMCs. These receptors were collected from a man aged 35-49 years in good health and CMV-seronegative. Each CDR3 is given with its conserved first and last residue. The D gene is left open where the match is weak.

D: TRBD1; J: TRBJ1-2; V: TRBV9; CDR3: CASSKRDRGGYGYTF; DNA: TGTGCCAGCAGCAAACGGGACAGGGGTGGCTATGGCTACACCTTC
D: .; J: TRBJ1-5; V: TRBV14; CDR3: CASSGGGSNQPQHF; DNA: TGTGCCAGCAGCGGGGGGGGTAGCAATCAGCCCCAGCATTTT
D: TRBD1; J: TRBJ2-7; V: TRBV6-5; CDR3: CASSSQTGGYEQYF; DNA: TGTGCCAGCAGTTCCCAGACAGGGGGCTACGAGCAGTACTTC
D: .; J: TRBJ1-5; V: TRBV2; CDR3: CASRRRGGYQPQHF; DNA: TGTGCCAGCAGAAGAAGAGGCGGATATCAGCCCCAGCATTTT
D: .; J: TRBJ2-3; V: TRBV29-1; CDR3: CSGGPSADTQYF; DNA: TGCAGCGGGGGCCCCAGCGCAGATACGCAGTATTTT
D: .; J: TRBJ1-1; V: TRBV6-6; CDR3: CASSPGGGTEAFF; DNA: TGTGCCAGCAGTCCTGGGGGGGGCACTGAAGCTTTCTTT
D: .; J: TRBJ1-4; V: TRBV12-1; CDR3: CASSFSRDRSF; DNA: TGTGCCAGCAGCTTTTCCCGGGACAGGTCTTTT
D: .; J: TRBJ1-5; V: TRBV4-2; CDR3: CASSQEGGEPQHF; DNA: TGTGCCAGCAGCCAAGAGGGAGGTGAGCCCCAGCATTTT
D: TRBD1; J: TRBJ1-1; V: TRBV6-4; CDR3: CASKRQQGDTEAFF; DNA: TGTGCCAGCAAGAGGCAACAGGGGGACACTGAAGCTTTCTTT
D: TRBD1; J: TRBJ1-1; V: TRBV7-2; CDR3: CASSSRQGRGTEAFF; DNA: TGTGCCAGCAGCTCACGACAGGGACGGGGCACTGAAGCTTTCTTT
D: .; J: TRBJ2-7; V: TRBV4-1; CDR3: CASSRPSYEQYF; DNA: TGCGCCAGCAGCCGGCCTTCCTACGAGCAGTACTTC
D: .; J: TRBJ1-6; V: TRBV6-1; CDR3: CASSEGQSPLHF; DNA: TGTGCCAGCAGTGAAGGACAATCACCCCTCCACTTT
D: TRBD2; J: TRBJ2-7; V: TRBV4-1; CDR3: CASSPSGSGGAYEQYF; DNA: TGCGCCAGCAGCCCAAGTGGGTCGGGGGGGGCCTACGAGCAGTACTTC
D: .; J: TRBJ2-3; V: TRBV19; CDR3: CASSIDGGGYRDGSTDTQYF; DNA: TGTGCCAGTAGTATAGATGGGGGCGGCTACAGGGACGGGAGCACAGATACGCAGTATTTT
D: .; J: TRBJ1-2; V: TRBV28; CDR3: CASSLPDGQLDGYTF; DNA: TGTGCCAGCAGTTTACCTGACGGACAGCTTGATGGCTACACCTTC
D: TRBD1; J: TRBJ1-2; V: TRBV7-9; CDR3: CASSQQGTGAF; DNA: TGTGCCAGCAGCCAACAAGGGACAGGGGCCTTC
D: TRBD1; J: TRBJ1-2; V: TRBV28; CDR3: CASSLTGGRTGGYTF; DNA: TGTGCCAGCAGTCTTACAGGGGGCCGGACGGGAGGCTACACCTTC
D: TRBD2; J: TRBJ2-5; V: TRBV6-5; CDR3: CASRAGGRETQYF; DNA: TGTGCCAGCAGAGCGGGGGGGAGGGAGACCCAGTACTTC
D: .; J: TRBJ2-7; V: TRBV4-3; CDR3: CASSQGLLLAYEQYF; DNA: TGCGCCAGCAGCCAAGGACTTCTCTTAGCCTACGAGCAGTACTTC
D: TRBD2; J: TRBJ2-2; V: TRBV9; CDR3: CASSYRGGPGELFF; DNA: TGTGCCAGCAGTTACCGGGGGGGCCCCGGGGAGCTGTTTTTT
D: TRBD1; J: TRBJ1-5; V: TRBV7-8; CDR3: CASSLGLGGEQPQHF; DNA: TGTGCCAGCAGCTTAGGGTTAGGGGGCGAGCAGCCCCAGCATTTT
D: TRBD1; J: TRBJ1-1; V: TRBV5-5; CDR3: CASSPRTGGLSTEAFF; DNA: TGTGCCAGCAGCCCCAGGACAGGGGGATTGAGCACTGAAGCTTTCTTT
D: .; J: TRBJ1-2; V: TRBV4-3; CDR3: CASSQTGGYGYTF; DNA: TGCGCCAGCAGCCAGACAGGAGGATATGGCTACACCTTC
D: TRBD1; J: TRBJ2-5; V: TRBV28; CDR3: CASSGLSDRVEQETQYF; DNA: TGTGCCAGCAGCGGACTTTCCGACAGGGTAGAACAAGAGACCCAGTACTTC
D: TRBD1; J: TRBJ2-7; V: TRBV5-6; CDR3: CASSLQGEAYEQYF; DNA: TGTGCCAGCAGCTTACAGGGGGAAGCCTACGAGCAGTACTTC
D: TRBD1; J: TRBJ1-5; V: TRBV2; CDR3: CASSTGQGGGYNQPQHF; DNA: TGTGCCAGCAGTACTGGACAGGGAGGAGGGTACAATCAGCCCCAGCATTTT
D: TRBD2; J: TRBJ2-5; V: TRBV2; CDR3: CASSESSGVQETQYF; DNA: TGTGCCAGCAGTGAATCTAGCGGAGTGCAAGAGACCCAGTACTTC